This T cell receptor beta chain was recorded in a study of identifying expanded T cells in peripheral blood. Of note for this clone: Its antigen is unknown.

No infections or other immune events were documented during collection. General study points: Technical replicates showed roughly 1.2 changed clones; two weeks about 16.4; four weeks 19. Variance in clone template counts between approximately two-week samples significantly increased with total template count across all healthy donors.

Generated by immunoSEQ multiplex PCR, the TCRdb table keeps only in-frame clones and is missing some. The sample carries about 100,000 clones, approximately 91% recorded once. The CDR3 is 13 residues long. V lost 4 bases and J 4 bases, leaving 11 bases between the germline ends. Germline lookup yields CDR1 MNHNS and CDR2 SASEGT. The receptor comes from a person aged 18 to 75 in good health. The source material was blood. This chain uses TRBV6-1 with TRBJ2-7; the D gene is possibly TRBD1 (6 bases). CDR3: CASSVWGQYEQYF. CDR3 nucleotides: TGTGCCAGCAGTGTGTGGGGGCAGTACGAGCAGTACTTC.